This T cell receptor (beta chain) stems from a study of blood T cell repertoires in COVID-19. The CDR3 runs 14 residues. With V trimmed by 7 bases and J by 3 bases, 4 bases remained unmatched. Germline assignment: CDR1 LNHDA and CDR2 SQIVND (reference sequence). TCRdb keeps only in-frame clones here, not all; method: immunoSEQ multiplex PCR. Found here are some 28,000 clones, over 75% of them singletons; the top ten hold under 30%. This TCR came from a human donor in a cohort sampled during active COVID-19. The rearrangement uses TRBV19 and TRBJ2-7; 12 bases map to TRBD2. The sequenced sample consisted of peripheral blood. CDR3 region: CASTSLAGGYEQYF. The CDR3 nucleotides are TGTGCCAGTACTTCACTAGCGGGGGGCTACGAGCAGTACTTC.